This TCR beta chain was recovered during a study of blood T cell repertoires in COVID-19. V lost 5 bases and J lost 5, with 12 bases in between. Germline V gene data show CDR1 as LNHDA and CDR2 as SQIVND (reference sequence). This CDR3 is built from 13 residues. TCRdb's copy holds only in-frame clones and misses some; the assay was immunoSEQ multiplex PCR. The sample shows 350,000 to 450,000 clones, around 91% of them seen only once. Sequenced material: PBMCs or T cells enriched from blood (not recorded which). The sequence came from a man younger than 40 who had recovered from COVID-19. The chain uses TRBV19 and TRBJ2-5, with no clear D. The CDR3 coding sequence is TGTGCCAGTAGTCGGCTCTACGGGGAGACCCAGTACTTC. Its translation: CASSRLYGETQYF.